Listed here is a single T cell receptor (beta chain). This sample stems from a study of T cell changes during pregnancy in multiple sclerosis. TCRdb's copy holds only in-frame clones and misses some; the assay was immunoSEQ multiplex PCR. The sample includes over 85,000 clones, 90% to 95% of them seen just once. CDR1 and CDR2 from the germline V gene are LNHNV and YYDKDF (reference sequence). The CDR3 length is 14 residues. Trimming pared 7 bases from V and 0 bases from J, leaving 11 bases between. The sequenced sample was peripheral blood, obtained after pregnancy. The V and J genes are TRBV15 and TRBJ2-3, with a tentative D call TRBD2 (6 bases). This receptor was obtained from a female donor in good health, enrolled as a control in a pregnancy study. As DNA, the CDR3 is TGTGCCACCACCCTGGGGGGTAGCACAGATACGCAGTATTTT. It specifies CATTLGGSTDTQYF.